A single sample is the source of the 4 T cell receptor beta chains below, sequenced in a study of CD8 T cells in ankylosing spondylitis. Each CDR3 protein gets one entry after TCRdb re-called the 5' RACE reads with MiXCR. Among just under 95,000 distinct CDR3 sequences listed, approximately 9% were seen once. Specimen: blood, either unsorted or a sorted T cell fraction (not recorded which). These receptors were obtained from a male donor with ankylosing spondylitis or in good health (not recorded which).

This clonotype was picked up many times. The genes are TRBV28 and TRBJ2-7, with D possibly being TRBD2 (5 bases). V dropped 4 bases and J dropped 3 bases, with 16 bases sitting between them. Germline CDR1 MDHEN, CDR2 SYDVKM. The CDR3 is 15 amino acids. The CDR3 spells CASSSPPLRGYEQYF. The CDR3 coding sequence is TGTGCCAGCAGTTCCCCACCTCTCCGGGGCTACGAGCAGTACTTC.

This clonotype was recorded at least ten times. V and J are TRBV7-8 and TRBJ1-1; a possible D gene is TRBD1 (5 bases). V lost 6 bases and J 5 bases, leaving 16 bases between the germline ends. The CDR3 runs 14 residues. The germline CDR1 and CDR2 sequences are SGHVS and FQNEAQ. DNA of the CDR3: TGTGCCAGCAGTCCGTGGGGTAGGGGTACTGAAGCTTTCTTT. It codes for CASSPWGRGTEAFF.

This clonotype appeared a few times. The rearrangement joins TRBV10-2 to TRBJ2-7, with D possibly being TRBD2 (6 bases). Trimming stripped 5 bases from V and 3 bases from J, with 14 bases between. The CDR3 extends over 14 amino acids. The germline V gene encodes CDR1 WSHSY and CDR2 SAAADI. In DNA form, the CDR3 reads TGCGCCAGCAGTCGGGGCGGGGCGCTCTACGAGCAGTACTTC. This gives the protein CASSRGGALYEQYF.

This chain links TRBV3-1 with TRBJ2-1; D remains ambiguous. With 3 bases removed from V and 4 bases from J, the gap between germline ends came to 7 bases. Germline values: CDR1 LGHDT, CDR2 YNNKEL (reference sequence). There are 13 residues in the CDR3. CDR3 in amino acids: CASSQGLYNEQFF. The CDR3 DNA sequence: TGTGCCAGCAGCCAGGGTCTTTACAATGAGCAGTTCTTC.